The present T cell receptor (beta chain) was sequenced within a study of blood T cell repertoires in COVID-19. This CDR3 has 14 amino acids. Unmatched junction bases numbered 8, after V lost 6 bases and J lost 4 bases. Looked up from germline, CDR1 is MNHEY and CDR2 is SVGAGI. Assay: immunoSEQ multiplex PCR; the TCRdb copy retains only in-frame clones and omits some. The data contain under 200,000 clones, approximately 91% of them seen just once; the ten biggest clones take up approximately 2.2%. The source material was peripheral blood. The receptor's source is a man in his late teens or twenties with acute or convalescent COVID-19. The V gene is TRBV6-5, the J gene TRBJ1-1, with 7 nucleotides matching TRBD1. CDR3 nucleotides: TGTGCCAGCAGACCGACAGGGAGAGGCACTGAAGCTTTCTTT. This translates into CASRPTGRGTEAFF.